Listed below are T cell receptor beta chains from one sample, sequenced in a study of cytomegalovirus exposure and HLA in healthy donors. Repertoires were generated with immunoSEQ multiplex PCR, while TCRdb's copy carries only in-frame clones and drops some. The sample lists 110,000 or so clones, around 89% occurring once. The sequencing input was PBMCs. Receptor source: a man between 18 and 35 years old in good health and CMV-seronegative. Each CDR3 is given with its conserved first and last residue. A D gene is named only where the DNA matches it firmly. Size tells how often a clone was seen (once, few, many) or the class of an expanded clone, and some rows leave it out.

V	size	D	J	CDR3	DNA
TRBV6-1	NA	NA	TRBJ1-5	CASSELRGYSNQPQHF	TGTGCCAGCAGTGAACTCCGAGGATATAGCAATCAGCCCCAGCATTTT
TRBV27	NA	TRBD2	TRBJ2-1	CASSLSRARDYLSSYNEQFF	TGTGCCAGCAGTTTATCGAGGGCCCGGGACTATCTTAGCTCCTACAATGAGCAGTTCTTC
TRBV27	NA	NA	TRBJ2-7	CASSPEWGLGYEQYF	TGTGCCAGCAGCCCAGAGTGGGGGCTGGGGTACGAGCAGTACTTC
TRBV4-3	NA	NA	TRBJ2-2	CASSHLGHPNTGELFF	TGCGCCAGCAGCCACCTGGGACACCCGAACACCGGGGAGCTGTTTTTT
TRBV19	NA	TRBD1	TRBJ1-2	CASSVGQGYYGYTF	TGTGCCAGTAGTGTCGGACAGGGCTACTATGGCTACACCTTC
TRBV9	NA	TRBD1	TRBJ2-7	CASSYTSGQTTYEQYF	TGTGCCAGCAGCTATACTTCGGGACAGACGACCTACGAGCAGTACTTC
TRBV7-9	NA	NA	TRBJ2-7	CASSFSGQGGYEQYF	TGTGCCAGCAGCTTTTCCGGCCAGGGAGGCTACGAGCAGTACTTC
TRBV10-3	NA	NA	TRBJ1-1	CAISESILYRANTEAFF	TGTGCCATCAGTGAGTCGATTTTATACAGAGCGAACACTGAAGCTTTCTTT
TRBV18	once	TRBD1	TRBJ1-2	CASSSYADRGYGYTF	TGTGCCAGCTCATCCTACGCCGACAGGGGGTATGGCTACACCTTC
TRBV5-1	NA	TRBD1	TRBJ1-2	CASSLVQGDYGYTF	TGCGCCAGCAGCTTGGTACAGGGGGACTATGGCTACACCTTC
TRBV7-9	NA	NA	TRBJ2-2	CASREDKMNTGELFF	TGTGCCAGCAGAGAGGACAAGATGAACACCGGGGAGCTGTTTTTT
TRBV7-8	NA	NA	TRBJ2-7	CASSLVSQNFYSYEQYF	TGTGCCAGCAGCTTAGTTTCACAGAATTTTTACTCCTACGAGCAGTACTTC
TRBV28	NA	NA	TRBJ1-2	CASKGGGRYYGYTF	TGTGCCAGCAAAGGCGGGGGGCGCTACTATGGCTACACCTTC
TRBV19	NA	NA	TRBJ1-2	CASSMGQIYGYTF	TGTGCCAGTAGTATGGGCCAGATCTATGGCTACACCTTC
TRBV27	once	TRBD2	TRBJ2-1	CASSGRGREGVTYNEQFF	TGTGCCAGCAGTGGTAGGGGGCGGGAGGGGGTTACCTACAATGAGCAGTTCTTC
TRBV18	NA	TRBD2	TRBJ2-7	CASSLFRTSGDYEQYF	TGTGCCAGCTCACTTTTTCGGACTAGCGGAGACTACGAGCAGTACTTC
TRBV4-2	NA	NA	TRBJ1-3	CASSSEPGGSGNIIYF	TGTGCCAGCAGCTCCGAACCGGGAGGCTCTGGAAACATCATATATTTT
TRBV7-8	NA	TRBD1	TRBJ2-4	CASSPTGQPLAKNIQYF	TGTGCCAGCAGCCCTACGGGACAGCCCCTAGCCAAAAACATTCAGTACTTC
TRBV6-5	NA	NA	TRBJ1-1	CASSSLGAVNTEAFF	TGTGCCAGCAGTTCTTTGGGGGCGGTGAACACTGAAGCTTTCTTT
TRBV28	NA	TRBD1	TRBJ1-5	CASSFRQGGNQPQHF	TGTGCCAGCAGTTTCCGACAGGGGGGCAATCAGCCCCAGCATTTT
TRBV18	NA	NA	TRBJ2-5	CASSPQGYQETQYF	TGTGCCAGCTCACCCCAGGGGTACCAAGAGACCCAGTACTTC
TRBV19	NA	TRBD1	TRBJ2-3	CASSTDRAADTQYF	TGTGCCAGTAGCACAGACAGGGCCGCTGATACGCAGTATTTT
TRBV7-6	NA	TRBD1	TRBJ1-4	CASSPRNRGYGEKLFF	TGTGCCAGCAGCCCGAGAAACAGGGGGTATGGTGAAAAACTGTTTTTT
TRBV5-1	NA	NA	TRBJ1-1	CASSLLGDATEAFF	TGCGCCAGCAGCTTGCTCGGGGATGCGACTGAAGCTTTCTTT
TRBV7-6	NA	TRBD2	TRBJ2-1	CASSLWEREGHNEQFF	TGTGCCAGCAGCTTATGGGAGCGGGAGGGCCATAATGAGCAGTTCTTC
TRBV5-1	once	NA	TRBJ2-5	CASSLGAFSQDQETQYF	TGCGCCAGCAGCTTGGGCGCTTTTTCGCAGGATCAAGAGACCCAGTACTTC
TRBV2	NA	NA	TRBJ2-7	CASRDTTTYPSYEQYF	TGTGCCAGCCGGGACACAACCACATATCCGTCCTACGAGCAGTACTTC
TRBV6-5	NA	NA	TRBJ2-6	CASSFLGVLTF	TGTGCCAGCAGTTTCCTAGGCGTCCTGACTTTC
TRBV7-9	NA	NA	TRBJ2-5	CASSFPGLVVETQYF	TGTGCCAGCAGCTTCCCGGGACTGGTGGTAGAGACCCAGTACTTC
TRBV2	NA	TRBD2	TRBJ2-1	CASSVVSDWTSDQPDEQFF	TGTGCCAGCAGTGTCGTGTCAGATTGGACTAGCGATCAGCCCGATGAGCAGTTCTTC
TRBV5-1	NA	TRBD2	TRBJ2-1	CASRESSGEQFF	TGCGCCAGCAGAGAGTCTAGCGGTGAGCAGTTCTTC
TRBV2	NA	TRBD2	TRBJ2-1	CASSELVPTSGGTIYNEQFF	TGTGCCAGCAGTGAATTGGTTCCGACTAGCGGGGGTACAATCTACAATGAGCAGTTCTTC
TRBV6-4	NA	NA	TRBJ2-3	CASSDSAEGPTDTQYF	TGTGCCAGCAGTGACTCGGCAGAGGGCCCCACAGATACGCAGTATTTT
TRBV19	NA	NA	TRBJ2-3	CASSGTSAQYF	TGTGCCAGTAGTGGGACATCGGCGCAGTATTTT
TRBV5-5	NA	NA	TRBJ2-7	CASSQLDSMAQYF	TGTGCCAGCAGCCAGCTCGACAGTATGGCGCAGTACTTC
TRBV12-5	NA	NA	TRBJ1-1	CASRVNTEAFF	TGTGCTAGCAGGGTTAACACTGAAGCTTTCTTT
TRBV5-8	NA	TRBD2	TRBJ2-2	CASRRGGRTGELFF	TGTGCCAGCAGGCGGGGGGGCCGAACCGGGGAGCTGTTTTTT
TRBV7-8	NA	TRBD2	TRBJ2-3	CASSLRSGREPDTQYF	TGTGCCAGCAGCTTAAGGAGCGGGAGAGAGCCGGATACGCAGTATTTT
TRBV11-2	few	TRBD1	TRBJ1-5	CASSLTGNNQPQHF	TGTGCCAGCAGCTTGACAGGGAACAATCAGCCCCAGCATTTT
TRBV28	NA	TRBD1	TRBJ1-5	CASSSTGTGEQPQHF	TGTGCCAGCAGCAGCACCGGGACAGGGGAACAGCCCCAGCATTTT
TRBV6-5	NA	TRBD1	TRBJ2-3	CASSSDRARTDTQYF	TGTGCCAGCAGTTCAGACAGGGCCCGCACAGATACGCAGTATTTT
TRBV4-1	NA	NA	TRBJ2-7	CASSQDAGGQGAGSYEQYF	TGCGCCAGCAGCCAAGATGCGGGGGGGCAGGGGGCAGGCTCCTACGAGCAGTACTTC
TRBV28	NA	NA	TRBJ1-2	CASSLSTGDLHF	TGTGCCAGCAGTTTATCAACAGGAGACCTGCACTTC
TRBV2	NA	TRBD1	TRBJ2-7	CASKDRVYEQYF	TGTGCCAGCAAGGACAGGGTCTACGAGCAGTACTTC
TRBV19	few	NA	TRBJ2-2	CASSIWTPITGELFF	TGTGCCAGTAGTATTTGGACACCGATCACCGGGGAGCTGTTTTTT
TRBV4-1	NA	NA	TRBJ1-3	CASSQPRDRRGNTIYF	TGCGCCAGCAGCCAACCCCGAGACAGGAGGGGAAACACCATATATTTT
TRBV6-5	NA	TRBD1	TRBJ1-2	CASSQQGTANYGYTF	TGTGCCAGCAGCCAACAAGGGACAGCTAACTATGGCTACACCTTC
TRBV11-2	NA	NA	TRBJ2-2	CASSLDLSGELFF	TGTGCCAGCAGCTTAGATTTGAGCGGGGAGCTGTTTTTT
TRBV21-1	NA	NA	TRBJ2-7	CASRPREKNF	TGTGCCAGCAGGCCCAGGGAAAAGAACTTC
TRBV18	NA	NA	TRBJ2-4	CASSPLEAKNIQYF	TGTGCCAGCTCACCATTAGAAGCCAAAAACATTCAGTACTTC
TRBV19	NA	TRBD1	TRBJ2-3	CASSQRQGADTQYF	TGTGCCAGTAGTCAGCGACAGGGGGCGGATACGCAGTATTTT
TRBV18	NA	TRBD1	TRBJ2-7	CASSPLGTGVYEQYF	TGTGCCAGCTCACCACTCGGGACAGGGGTCTACGAGCAGTACTTC
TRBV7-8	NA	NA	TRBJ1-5	CASSQGPNPNQPQHF	TGTGCCAGCAGTCAGGGCCCCAACCCCAATCAGCCCCAGCATTTT
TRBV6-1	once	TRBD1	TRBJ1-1	CASSVDRGQHTEAFF	TGTGCCAGCAGTGTCGACAGGGGGCAGCACACTGAAGCTTTCTTT